The 19 T cell receptor beta chains given below trace back to one sample, sequenced in a study of response to subunit inactivated influenza vaccine. TCRdb itself ran the RT-PCR reads through MiXCR, one entry per CDR3 protein. The table has about 650,000 distinct CDR3 sequences, around 15% seen once. Specimen: PBMCs from blood, collected approximately 15 days before vaccination. The receptor source for this set is a man between 50 and 59 years old who received an inactivated influenza vaccine.

The rearrangement joins TRBV7-9 to TRBJ1-2; maybe TRBD1 (6 bases). Per germline, CDR1 SEHNR and CDR2 FQNEAQ (reference sequence). Trimming removed 5 bases from V and 1 base from J, with 17 bases in between. CDR3 length: 16 residues. The CDR3, as DNA: TGTGCCAGCAGCCAGGTCAGGGGAGGAATTAACTATGGCTACACCTTC. Encoded protein: CASSQVRGGINYGYTF. Filled out from reference TRBV7-9 and TRBJ1-2, the complete variable domain reads DTGVSQNPRHKITKRGQNVTFRCDPISEHNRLYWYRQTLGQGPEFLTYFQNEAQLEKSRLLSDRFSAERPKGSFSTLEIQRTEQGDSAMYLCASSQVRGGINYGYTFGSGTRLTVV.

This clonotype was observed a handful of times. The chain employs TRBV7-9 and TRBJ2-3; 7 bases fit TRBD1. Per germline, CDR1 SEHNR and CDR2 FQNEAQ (reference sequence). The CDR3 runs to 16 residues. V shed 5 bases, J shed 2 bases, and the junction held 10 bases outside the gene matches. DNA of the CDR3: TGTGCCAGCAGCCTCGGGGACAGCGGCCACACAGATACGCAGTATTTT. This encodes CASSLGDSGHTDTQYF.

The sample holds a few counts of this clonotype. The chain recombines TRBV10-3 with TRBJ1-5; tentative D call: TRBD1 (5 bases). Germline CDR1 is ENHRY and CDR2 is SYGVKD. The V end lost 3 bases, the J end lost 13 bases, and 19 bases lay between the germline ends. The CDR3 loop spans 14 amino acids. This chain's CDR3 is CAISDPAFQAGQHF. For the CDR3, the DNA is TGTGCCATCAGTGACCCTGCGTTTCAGGCAGGGCAGCATTTT.

This clonotype was seen more than once but under ten times. The chain combines TRBV11-2 with TRBJ2-6, with 10 bases lining up with TRBD1. The germline CDR1 and CDR2 sequences are SGHAT and FQNNGV. J lost 1 base, V lost 6 bases, and 12 bases had no gene match. This CDR3 contains 19 residues. The CDR3 bases are TGTGCCAGCAGGATTGGGTTGGGACAGGGGAATTCTGGGGCCAACGTCCTGACTTTC. It specifies CASRIGLGQGNSGANVLTF.

This clonotype was seen at least ten times. V usage is TRBV20-1 and J usage is TRBJ1-1; the match to TRBD1 covers 8 bases. Germline V gene sequence: CDR1 DFQATT, CDR2 SNEGSKA (reference sequence). J was trimmed by 0 bases and V by 7 bases; bases with no gene match: 13. The CDR3 covers 16 residues. In DNA, the CDR3 is TGCAGTGAGGCCCCAGGGGGCGCAGGGATGAACACTGAAGCTTTCTTT. Its protein is CSEAPGGAGMNTEAFF.

The chain recombines TRBV5-1 with TRBJ2-3; a weak D match, TRBD1 (6 bases). Germline V gives CDR1 SGHRS, CDR2 YFSETQ. V shed 3 bases and J shed 4 bases, with 18 bases lying between them. CDR3 length: 16 amino acids. The CDR3 DNA follows: TGCGCCAGCAGCTCCCAACCACCGACAGGTCCAGATACGCAGTATTTT. Amino acids: CASSSQPPTGPDTQYF.

This clonotype is a singleton in its sample. The chain carries TRBV30 and TRBJ2-4; no definite D call. Trimming took off 0 bases at V and 7 bases at J, with 7 bases between the two ends. CDR1 is GTSNPN, CDR2 SVGIG, per germline (reference sequence). The CDR3 length is 12 residues. The CDR3 DNA is TGTGCCTGGAGTGTACTCGGGAACATTCAGTACTTC. It specifies CAWSVLGNIQYF.

This clonotype has more than one count but fewer than ten. The J gene is TRBJ2-7, the V gene TRBV20-1; 13 positions match TRBD2. Germline values: CDR1 DFQATT, CDR2 SNEGSKA (reference sequence). V dropped 0 bases and J dropped 0; count of bases not matched to a gene: 11. The CDR3 runs to 19 residues. CDR3 bases: TGCAGTGCTAGAGATTTAGGACTAGCGGGAGAGTTGTACTCCTACGAGCAGTACTTC. It yields the protein CSARDLGLAGELYSYEQYF.

This clonotype came up many times. The rearrangement links TRBV5-1 to TRBJ2-7; 7 nucleotides align to TRBD2. This CDR3 has 15 amino acids. Germline V gene lookup returns CDR1 SGHRS and CDR2 YFSETQ. The V segment lost 2 bases and the J segment 2 bases; nucleotides outside the gene matches: 7. CDR3: CASSLAGKPTYEQYF. In DNA, the CDR3 is TGCGCCAGCAGCTTAGCGGGGAAGCCGACCTACGAGCAGTACTTC. Looking up the rest from reference TRBV5-1 and TRBJ2-7 gives the full variable domain: KAGVTQTPRYLIKTRGQQVTLSCSPISGHRSVSWYQQTPGQGLQFLFEYFSETQRNKGNFPGRFSGRQFSNSRSEMNVSTLELGDSALYLCASSLAGKPTYEQYFGPGTRLTVT.

This clonotype was seen many times. The J gene is TRBJ1-2, the V gene TRBV4-1; a possible D gene is TRBD1 (5 bases). CDR1 is MGHRA, CDR2 YSYEKL, per germline. The CDR3 length is 15 residues. V was trimmed by 2 bases and J by 2 bases, leaving 12 bases between them. CDR3 residues: CASSQWRDGNYGYTF. Written as DNA, the CDR3 is TGCGCCAGCAGCCAATGGAGGGACGGAAACTATGGCTACACCTTC.

This clonotype was recorded at least ten times. The chain recombines TRBV7-9 with TRBJ2-3, with no clear D. Germline V gives CDR1 SEHNR, CDR2 FQNEAQ (reference sequence). Trimming left V 4 bases short and J 5 bases short, with 10 bases between. The CDR3 extends over 13 amino acids. CDR3 sequence (DNA): TGTGCCAGCAGCTACCCACCCAAAGATACGCAGTATTTT. Translating it yields CASSYPPKDTQYF.

This clonotype was picked up many times. V usage is TRBV4-1 and J usage is TRBJ2-4; D may be TRBD1 (5 bases). Trimming removed 3 bases at V and 0 bases at J, with 12 bases between. The CDR3 is 16 residues long. Germline V gene lookup returns CDR1 MGHRA and CDR2 YSYEKL. Here the CDR3 DNA reads TGCGCCAGCAGCCAGGTTCAGGGTTTAGCCAAAAACATTCAGTACTTC. Residues: CASSQVQGLAKNIQYF.

This clonotype was seen a single time. The chain employs TRBV5-6 and TRBJ2-6; D ambiguous. V was cut by 4 bases and J by 0 bases, with 11 bases left in between. The CDR3 extends over 16 amino acids. CDR1 SGHDT and CDR2 YYEEEE come from the germline V gene. The CDR3 DNA is TGTGCCAGCAGCCTTTTTACAGCCTCTGGGGCCAACGTCCTGACTTTC. Encoded protein: CASSLFTASGANVLTF.

The chain employs TRBV28 and TRBJ2-3; D is ambiguous. The CDR3 has 15 amino acids. Germline values: CDR1 MDHEN, CDR2 SYDVKM. The germline V and J ends were trimmed by 4 bases and 1 base, with 12 bases remaining between them. Here the CDR3 reads CASSSPYMGTDTQYF. DNA for the CDR3: TGTGCCAGCAGTTCCCCATATATGGGCACAGATACGCAGTATTTT.

This clonotype came up a few times. This sequence joins TRBV28 and TRBJ2-7, with D tentatively TRBD1 or TRBD2 (5 bases each). This CDR3 has 14 amino acids. Germline V gene lookup returns CDR1 MDHEN and CDR2 SYDVKM. The germline V and J ends were trimmed by 3 bases and 2 bases, with 11 bases remaining between them. CDR3 sequence reads: CASSFWGKTYEQYF. In DNA, the CDR3 is TGTGCCAGCAGTTTCTGGGGGAAAACCTACGAGCAGTACTTC.

This chain connects TRBV3-1 to TRBJ2-1; D remains unclear. In germline, CDR1 is LGHDT, CDR2 YNNKEL (reference sequence). The ends were cut back, 0 bases at V and 11 bases at J, with 11 bases in the middle. The CDR3 contains 13 residues. CDR3 sequence reads: CASSQDSRFQQFF. CDR3 coding DNA: TGTGCCAGCAGCCAAGATTCGCGATTCCAGCAGTTCTTC.

The V and J genes are TRBV6-1 and TRBJ2-1; maybe TRBD2 (6 bases). Germline-derived CDR1 and CDR2 are MNHNS and SASEGT. The CDR3 is made up of 15 amino acids. Trimming cost V 5 bases and J 4 bases, with 15 bases left between them. The CDR3 here is CASSLALGFYNEQFF. DNA of the CDR3: TGTGCCAGCAGTCTAGCGCTCGGGTTTTACAATGAGCAGTTCTTC.

In DNA form, the CDR3 reads TGTGCCAGCAGTTTTTTGGTAGGGCGGGTATCGGATCAGCCCCAGCATTTT. Its protein is CASSFLVGRVSDQPQHF. V is TRBV28 and J is TRBJ1-5; D is unclear. Trimming left V 3 bases short and J 5 bases short, with 20 bases between. The CDR3 is 17 amino acids. Germline V lookup: CDR1 MDHEN, CDR2 SYDVKM. The full variable domain, in which reference TRBV28 and TRBJ1-5 provide the parts outside the CDR3, is DVKVTQSSRYLVKRTGEKVFLECVQDMDHENMFWYRQDPGLGLRLIYFSYDVKMKEKGDIPEGYSVSREKKERFSLILESASTNQTSMYLCASSFLVGRVSDQPQHFGDGTRLSIL.

A few counts support this clonotype. The chain links TRBV6-6 to TRBJ2-2, with a weak D call TRBD1 (6 bases). The length of the CDR3 is 13 residues. The germline V gene encodes CDR1 MNHNY and CDR2 SVGAGI (reference sequence). Trimming left V 6 bases short and J 5 bases short, with 10 bases between. The CDR3 DNA follows: TGTGCCAGCAGCCGGACAGCTACCGGGGAGCTGTTTTTT. Its protein product is CASSRTATGELFF.